The 17 T cell receptor beta chains in this list originate from one sample, sequenced in a study of cytomegalovirus exposure and HLA in healthy donors. The PCR employed 60 Vbeta primers together with 13 Jbeta primers. Using immunoSEQ multiplex PCR, the repertoire was profiled, and TCRdb retains in-frame clones only, with some absent. This table has under 200,000 clones, 77% appearing once. Sequencing input: PBMCs. The receptors shown here come from a woman aged 25-40 years in good health and CMV-seronegative.

The chain has TRBV7-2 and TRBJ2-3, with D perhaps matching TRBD2 (5 bases). The V gene lost 7 bases and the J gene lost 2 bases, with 13 bases spanning the gap. The V gene's germline CDR1 is SGHTA and CDR2 FQGNSA. CDR3 length: 14 residues. The CDR3 sequence: CASTLGGSTDTQYF. CDR3 DNA: TGTGCCAGCACCCTTGGCGGGTCCACAGATACGCAGTATTTT.

The rearrangement uses TRBV4-2 and TRBJ1-1, with D perhaps TRBD1 (5 bases). The CDR3 length is 14 residues. Germline V gives CDR1 LGHNA, CDR2 YNFKEQ. Trimming took 0 bases from V and 10 from J, leaving 15 bases between them. CDR3 in DNA: TGTGCCAGCAGCCAAGATAGTAAGGGGCGCGGAGCTTTCTTT. As protein: CASSQDSKGRGAFF.

The chain recombines TRBV28 with TRBJ1-5; D gene unclear. The germline gives CDR1 MDHEN, CDR2 SYDVKM. The CDR3 sequence is 13 residues long. Trimming removed 5 bases from V and 9 bases from J, with 14 bases in between. The CDR3 reads CASSLPGNGPQHF. CDR3 nucleotides: TGTGCCAGCAGTCTTCCGGGGAATGGGCCCCAGCATTTT.

The CDR3 loop reads CAWSVQQGVSQKLFF. The CDR3 DNA reads as TGTGCCTGGAGTGTACAGCAGGGCGTTAGTCAGAAACTGTTTTTT. The chain links TRBV30 to TRBJ1-4; D is possibly TRBD1 (5 bases). Trimming took off 0 bases at V and 11 bases at J, with 19 bases between the two ends. CDR1 is GTSNPN, CDR2 SVGIG, per germline (reference sequence). The CDR3 extends over 15 amino acids.

The gene calls are TRBV5-1 and TRBJ1-5; possible D gene TRBD1, 5 bases. The length of the CDR3 is 15 residues. The V gene's germline CDR1 is SGHRS and CDR2 YFSETQ. V lost 3 bases to trimming and J lost 7 bases, with 17 bases between them. The CDR3 nucleotides read TGCGCCAGCAGCTCCGACGGGGGAAATTACCAGCCCCAGCATTTT. Its protein is CASSSDGGNYQPQHF.

The chain couples TRBV18 to TRBJ1-3, with D possibly being TRBD1 (6 bases). The CDR3 contains 18 residues. CDR1 KGHSH and CDR2 LQKENI come from the germline V gene. Trimming shortened V by 2 bases and J by 1 base, and 18 bases separated the two germline ends. DNA for the CDR3: TGTGCCAGCTCACCAGCCCCCGTTAGGACAGCTTCTGGAAACACCATATATTTT. Translated: CASSPAPVRTASGNTIYF.

This sequence joins TRBV7-9 and TRBJ1-1, with 7 bases identical to TRBD1. The ends lost 5 bases at V and 6 bases at J; junction bases unmatched: 9. Looked up from germline, CDR1 is SEHNR and CDR2 is FQNEAQ (reference sequence). The CDR3 length is 14 residues. CDR3: CASSPQGRGPEAFF. CDR3 coding DNA: TGTGCCAGCAGCCCACAGGGGCGCGGACCTGAAGCTTTCTTT.

This rearrangement joins TRBV5-5 to TRBJ1-2, with D perhaps TRBD1 (5 bases). Germline CDR1 is SGHKS and CDR2 is YYEKEE (reference sequence). V lost 3 bases, J lost 0 bases, and 15 bases lay in between. The CDR3 contains 16 residues. The DNA of the CDR3 is TGTGCCAGCAGCTCCTGGGGAGGGGCTACTAACTATGGCTACACCTTC. It yields the protein CASSSWGGATNYGYTF.

The chain employs TRBV14 and TRBJ1-1, with TRBD1 matching over 10 bases. J was trimmed by 4 bases and V by 4 bases; bases with no gene match: 12. CDR1 SGHDN and CDR2 FVKESK come from the germline V gene. The CDR3 spans 17 residues. CDR3 residues: CASSRGPGTGEITEAFF. The CDR3 nucleotides read TGTGCCAGCAGCCGGGGCCCGGGGACAGGGGAGATCACTGAAGCTTTCTTT.

The J gene is TRBJ2-3, the V gene TRBV21-1; TRBD2, the table's D call, lacks a check against the DNA. TRBV21-1 corresponds to a pseudogene. CDR3 length: 16 amino acids. CDR3 amino acids: CASSKDSTSATDTQYF. CDR3 nucleotide sequence: TGTGCCAGCAGCAAAGATTCTACTAGCGCGACAGATACGCAGTATTTT.

The chain uses TRBV5-6 and TRBJ2-3, with D maybe TRBD2 (6 bases). There are 15 residues in the CDR3. Trimming took 5 bases from V and 4 from J, leaving 17 bases between them. CDR1 and CDR2 from the germline V gene are SGHDT and YYEEEE. The CDR3 sequence is CASSSGTQGADTQYF. The CDR3 coding sequence is TGTGCCAGCAGTTCCGGGACTCAAGGAGCAGATACGCAGTATTTT.

This clone was detected only a few times. J is TRBJ1-5 and V is TRBV5-1, with D possibly matching TRBD1 (6 bases). CDR3 length: 14 amino acids. The ends were cut back, 4 bases at V and 5 bases at J, with 13 bases in the middle. Germline lookup yields CDR1 SGHRS and CDR2 YFSETQ. The CDR3 DNA follows: TGCGCCAGCAGCCCGACAGGCTACGATCAGCCCCAGCATTTT. This translates into CASSPTGYDQPQHF.

This chain connects TRBV27 to TRBJ2-2, with D possibly matching TRBD1 (6 bases). Germline V gene sequence: CDR1 MNHEY, CDR2 SMNVEV (reference sequence). The CDR3 loop spans 14 amino acids. Deletions cut 5 bases from V and 1 base from J, with 8 bases between. CDR3 bases: TGTGCCAGCAGTGGGACACGGAACACCGGGGAGCTGTTTTTT. Translating it yields CASSGTRNTGELFF.

The chain is built from TRBV28 and TRBJ2-7; 7 nucleotides match TRBD1. Trimming removed 2 bases from V and 6 bases from J; junction bases left unmatched: 4. Germline values: CDR1 MDHEN, CDR2 SYDVKM. This CDR3 spans 13 amino acids. CDR3 bases: TGTGCCAGCAGTTTACACCGACAGGGCGAGCAGTACTTC. This translates into CASSLHRQGEQYF.

The chain employs TRBV5-6 and TRBJ2-2, with D possibly matching TRBD2 (5 bases). The V end lost 0 bases, the J end lost 1 base, and 7 bases lay between the germline ends. Germline V gene lookup returns CDR1 SGHDT and CDR2 YYEEEE. The CDR3 loop spans 15 amino acids. CDR3 in amino acids: CASSLVGRNTGELFF. Written as DNA, the CDR3 is TGTGCCAGCAGCTTGGTGGGGAGGAACACCGGGGAGCTGTTTTTT.

This clone turned up a few times. The CDR3 region is CASSYSISEKLFF. The CDR3 nucleotides read TGTGCCAGCAGTTACTCGATTAGCGAAAAACTGTTTTTT. The chain carries TRBV6-5 and TRBJ1-4; D is ambiguous. Trimming cost V 0 bases and J 8 bases, with 7 bases left between them. The V gene's germline CDR1 is MNHEY and CDR2 SVGAGI. The CDR3 has 13 amino acids.

V is TRBV7-9 and J is TRBJ2-3; tentatively, D is TRBD2 (6 bases). Trimming took 1 base from V and 1 from J, leaving 9 bases between them. Germline assignment: CDR1 SEHNR and CDR2 FQNEAQ (reference sequence). CDR3 length: 15 amino acids. CDR3 coding DNA: TGTGCCAGCAGCTTAGGGTCGGGGGGCACAGATACGCAGTATTTT. Its protein product is CASSLGSGGTDTQYF.